This T cell receptor beta chain was sequenced for a study of blood T cell repertoires in COVID-19. The wider study: Sites across the United States, Italy and Spain contributed samples from acute and convalescent COVID-19. The cDNA or gDNA used as material had been derived from T cells, B-cell-depleted T cells, or PBMCs.

Original processing methods: Quantification of nucleated cells was approximated via reference gene primer amplification. TCRdb keeps only in-frame clones here, not all; method: immunoSEQ multiplex PCR. That table is the source of V, J and clone size, and D and trimming were worked out from the DNA. The sample shows 200,000 to 300,000 clones, approximately 86% of them seen only once. The CDR3 is made up of 19 amino acids. With V trimmed by 2 bases and J by 6 bases, 17 bases remained unmatched. Looked up from germline, CDR1 is LNHDA and CDR2 is SQIVND (reference sequence). Sample: peripheral blood. The chain couples TRBV19 to TRBJ2-1; 9 positions agree with TRBD2. The TCR was taken from a woman aged 55-69 years with active or convalescent COVID-19. CDR3 in DNA: TGTGCCAGTAGTATAATCCCAGCAGCGTTTAGCGGGAGCCTCAATGAGCAGTTCTTC. Its protein product is CASSIIPAAFSGSLNEQFF.